Sequencing of this T cell receptor (beta chain) was carried out in a study of identical twins. In this sample, this clonotype turned up many times. TCRdb reprocessed the 5' RACE reads via MiXCR and lists one record per CDR3 protein. The table records some 590,000 distinct CDR3 sequences, roughly 9.5% of them present only once. Germline V lookup: CDR1 MDHEN, CDR2 SYDVKM. V dropped 7 bases and J dropped 5; count of bases not matched to a gene: 10. This CDR3 region has 14 residues. The sample also formed part of further work on yellow fever vaccine responses in identical twins.

Sample: PBMCs. The origin of this receptor is a young woman in good health. V is TRBV28 and J is TRBJ2-7, with 8 bases aligning to TRBD1. The CDR3 region is CASTGQGSFHEQYF. CDR3 coding DNA: TGTGCCAGCACCGGACAGGGTTCATTCCACGAGCAGTACTTC.